The 25 T cell receptor beta chains given below trace back to one sample, sequenced in a study of control samples from healthy donors and cancer patients (dated by TCRdb to 2018 to 2020). Libraries were built with the immunoSEQ multiplex PCR assay. TCRdb took this table from immuneACCESS and kept in-frame rearrangements with V and J called. Such tables lack part of the clones; where checked against another copy, unresolved V genes explain under half of the gap, and the rest is unexplained. The sample table lists some 95,000 clones, approximately 92% of them with a count of one. Together, the top ten hold approximately 3% of the sample. Source material: blood. These receptors came from a human donor in good health. The donor label of this sample is uncertain.

The rearrangement uses TRBV9 and TRBJ1-6, with 7 positions matching TRBD1. V was pared by 0 bases and J by 4 bases, with 1 base of the junction left unmatched. Germline CDR1 is SGDLS and CDR2 is YYNGEE. The CDR3 consists of 15 residues. In DNA form, the CDR3 reads TGTGCCAGCAGCGTAGGACAGGGTTATAATTCACCCCTCCACTTT. Residues: CASSVGQGYNSPLHF.

Turning to this clone: Different DNA sequences within this sample yield the same CDR3. The chain links TRBV15 to TRBJ2-5, with D perhaps assigned TRBD1 or TRBD2 (5 bases each). CDR1 is LNHNV and CDR2 is YYDKDF in the germline V gene (reference sequence). The CDR3 covers 15 residues. V lost 3 bases, J lost 1 base, and 12 bases lay in between. As DNA, the CDR3 is TGTGCCACCAGCAGGGATCCGGGACCCCAAGAGACCCAGTACTTC. Translating it yields CATSRDPGPQETQYF.

The chain uses TRBV19 and TRBJ1-3; 7 bases are shared with TRBD1. Looked up from germline, CDR1 is LNHDA and CDR2 is SQIVND (reference sequence). The CDR3 sequence is 15 residues long. The V gene end was trimmed by 6 bases and the J gene end by 0 bases; junction bases not matched to a gene: 5. Written as DNA, the CDR3 is TGTGCCAGTAGCCAGACAGGGACCTCTGGAAACACCATATATTTT. It specifies CASSQTGTSGNTIYF.

V and J are TRBV5-4 and TRBJ2-3, with 12 positions matching TRBD2. The CDR3 length is 15 residues. Germline-derived CDR1 and CDR2 are SGHNT and YYREEE (reference sequence). Germline trimming cut 5 bases from V and 2 bases from J; bases unmatched to any gene: 3. CDR3 nucleotides: TGTGCCAGCAGTGGACTAGCGGGGAACACAGATACGCAGTATTTT. Protein: CASSGLAGNTDTQYF.

The CDR3 spells CASSLGQGGYGYTF. CDR3 DNA: TGTGCCAGCAGCTTAGGGCAGGGAGGCTATGGCTACACCTTC. The gene calls are TRBV7-2 and TRBJ1-2; maybe TRBD1 (5 bases). V lost 1 base, J lost 4 bases, and 10 bases lay in between. The CDR3 has 14 residues. Germline CDR1 SGHTA, CDR2 FQGNSA.

The chain employs TRBV27 and TRBJ1-4; D unclear. From germline, CDR1 is MNHEY and CDR2 SMNVEV (reference sequence). The CDR3 length is 14 residues. The ends were cut back, 3 bases at V and 5 bases at J, with 10 bases in the middle. CDR3 sequence reads: CASSLVGANEKLFF. The CDR3 DNA is TGTGCCAGCAGTTTGGTGGGTGCCAATGAAAAACTGTTTTTT.

Only one count was recorded for this clone. The V call is TRBV2, the J call TRBJ2-4; D gene unclear. V lost 6 bases, J lost 0 bases, and 9 bases lay in between. The CDR3 runs 14 residues. CDR1 is SNHLY and CDR2 is FYNNEI in the germline V gene. The CDR3 protein is CASSPLEAKNIQYF. CDR3 nucleotides: TGTGCCAGCAGCCCGCTCGAAGCCAAAAACATTCAGTACTTC.

The chain joins TRBV6-6 to TRBJ1-6; D uncertain. In germline, CDR1 is MNHNY, CDR2 SVGAGI (reference sequence). This CDR3 spans 14 amino acids. V shed 10 bases and J shed 6 bases, with 16 bases lying between them. In DNA, the CDR3 is TGTGCCACCCAAGACTTTGCCCCTAATTCACCCCTCCACTTT. Amino acids: CATQDFAPNSPLHF.

The genes are TRBV6-2 or TRBV6-3 and TRBJ2-1; D is uncertain. Per germline, CDR1 MNHEY and CDR2 SVGEGT. V lost 2 bases and J 4 bases, leaving 6 bases between the germline ends. CDR3 length: 13 residues. CDR3 region: CASSYEQYNEQFF. CDR3 nucleotides: TGTGCCAGCAGTTACGAACAGTACAATGAGCAGTTCTTC.

The chain carries TRBV9 and TRBJ1-6; 7 positions match TRBD1. Germline V gives CDR1 SGDLS, CDR2 YYNGEE. The V gene end was trimmed by 0 bases and the J gene end by 8 bases; junction bases not matched to a gene: 2. The length of the CDR3 is 14 residues. This CDR3 reads CASSVDRGDSPLHF. The CDR3 DNA follows: TGTGCCAGCAGCGTAGACAGGGGCGATTCACCCCTCCACTTT.

This clone was seen once. The V call is TRBV28, the J call TRBJ1-2; TRBD1 is a possible D gene (5 bases). Germline CDR1 is MDHEN and CDR2 is SYDVKM. Trimming took off 2 bases at V and 3 bases at J, with 13 bases between the two ends. The CDR3 consists of 15 residues. CDR3 amino acids: CASSLTGADDYGYTF. In DNA, the CDR3 is TGTGCCAGCAGTTTAACCGGGGCTGATGACTATGGCTACACCTTC.

This clone was picked up one time. The J gene is TRBJ1-2, the V gene TRBV5-4; TRBD1 aligns across 7 bases. Trimming removed 2 bases from V and 4 bases from J; junction bases left unmatched: 2. Germline V gene data show CDR1 as SGHNT and CDR2 as YYREEE (reference sequence). The length of the CDR3 is 13 residues. For the CDR3, the DNA is TGTGCCAGCAGCTTTGGGACAGTCTATGGCTACACCTTC. Translating gives CASSFGTVYGYTF.

Only one count was recorded for this clone. The rearrangement links TRBV29-1 to TRBJ2-7; 8 bases are a match to TRBD2. With 7 bases clipped from V and 2 bases from J, the junction kept 7 bases outside the gene matches. This CDR3 is 13 amino acids long. The germline V gene has CDR1 SQVTM and CDR2 ANQGSEA. The DNA of the CDR3 is TGCAGCGCCAACGGGGGGGGACCCTACGAGCAGTACTTC. This translates into CSANGGGPYEQYF.

CDR3 DNA: TGTGCCAGCAGTTTATCGGCAGGGTTGAACACTGAAGCTTTCTTT. Translated: CASSLSAGLNTEAFF. The chain joins TRBV27 to TRBJ1-1; D might be TRBD1 (5 bases). V lost 0 bases and J 0 bases, leaving 8 bases between the germline ends. This CDR3 region has 15 residues. Germline CDR1 reads MNHEY; CDR2 reads SMNVEV (reference sequence).

This rearrangement joins TRBV19 to TRBJ1-5, with unresolved D. This CDR3 is built from 15 residues. Germline lookup yields CDR1 LNHDA and CDR2 SQIVND (reference sequence). Trimming removed 5 bases at V and 2 bases at J, with 13 bases between. The CDR3 loop is CASSPSGEGNQPQHF. The DNA of the CDR3 is TGTGCCAGTAGTCCCTCCGGGGAAGGCAATCAGCCCCAGCATTTT.

The rearrangement joins TRBV10-3 to TRBJ1-6, with D perhaps matching TRBD1 (5 bases). The germline gives CDR1 ENHRY, CDR2 SYGVKD. Trimming stripped 6 bases from V and 7 bases from J, with 16 bases between. The CDR3 has 15 amino acids. In DNA form, the CDR3 reads TGTGCCATCAGCGGTGGTCTGGGGCAGAATTCACCCCTCCACTTT. Protein sequence: CAISGGLGQNSPLHF.

The chain has TRBV24-1 and TRBJ1-3; D is uncertain. The CDR3 spans 14 residues. The ends were cut back, 3 bases at V and 0 bases at J, with 5 bases in the middle. CDR1 is KGHDR and CDR2 is SFDVKD in the germline V gene. CDR3 protein: CATSDTSSGNTIYF. The CDR3 nucleotides read TGTGCCACCAGTGATACGAGCTCTGGAAACACCATATATTTT.

The chain uses TRBV11-2 and TRBJ2-7; D uncertain. Looked up from germline, CDR1 is SGHAT and CDR2 is FQNNGV. This CDR3 comprises 13 residues. The ends were cut back, 6 bases at V and 1 base at J, with 10 bases in the middle. CDR3 nucleotides: TGTGCCAGCAGACCGACGTGGTCCTACGAGCAGTACTTC. This translates into CASRPTWSYEQYF.

J is TRBJ1-3 and V is TRBV5-4, with D unclear. This CDR3 has 12 amino acids. The germline CDR1 and CDR2 sequences are SGHNT and YYREEE (reference sequence). Trimming pared 0 bases from V and 4 bases from J, leaving 2 bases between. CDR3 sequence (DNA): TGTGCCAGCAGCTTGGAAGGAAACACCATATATTTT. This codes for CASSLEGNTIYF. The whole variable domain, filled in from reference TRBV5-4 and TRBJ1-3, reads ETGVTQSPTHLIKTRGQQVTLRCSSQSGHNTVSWYQQALGQGPQFIFQYYREEENGRGNFPPRFSGLQFPNYSSELNVNALELDDSALYLCASSLEGNTIYFGEGSWLTVV.

This chain joins TRBV4-3 and TRBJ1-4, with D hard to call. The CDR3 extends over 14 amino acids. V was shortened by 0 bases and J by 8 bases, with 10 bases between the two germline ends. The germline CDR1 and CDR2 sequences are LGHNA and YSLEER. The CDR3 loop is CASSQDSDGEKLFF. For the CDR3, the DNA is TGCGCCAGCAGCCAAGACAGCGATGGCGAAAAACTGTTTTTT.

This chain joins TRBV6-5 and TRBJ1-1; 9 nucleotides agree with TRBD1. Per germline, CDR1 MNHEY and CDR2 SVGAGI. CDR3 length equals 16 residues. V trimming: 2 bases; J trimming: 6 bases; junction bases outside the gene matches: 10. This chain's CDR3 is CASSYLRTGVVAEAFF. The CDR3 coding sequence is TGTGCCAGCAGTTACCTTAGGACAGGGGTAGTTGCTGAAGCTTTCTTT.

This sequence joins TRBV5-6 and TRBJ2-2; 8 positions agree with TRBD1. CDR1 SGHDT and CDR2 YYEEEE come from the germline V gene. V lost 4 bases to trimming and J lost 7 bases; unmatched junction nucleotides: 12. This CDR3 is 16 amino acids long. CDR3 bases: TGTGCCAGCAGCGACGTAAGACAGGGGACGGTCGGGGAGCTGTTTTTT. Its protein product is CASSDVRQGTVGELFF.

Turning to this clone: The identical CDR3 is also encoded by other nucleotide sequences in the sample. The chain joins TRBV4-1 to TRBJ1-4; D not resolved. CDR1 is MGHRA and CDR2 is YSYEKL in the germline V gene. This CDR3 is built from 13 residues. Deletions cut 3 bases from V and 0 bases from J, with 2 bases between. CDR3 DNA: TGCGCCAGCAGCCAGACAACTAATGAAAAACTGTTTTTT. Amino acid sequence: CASSQTTNEKLFF.

V and J are TRBV18 and TRBJ2-7, with a weak D call TRBD1 (6 bases). The V gene lost 2 bases and the J gene lost 1 base, with 6 bases spanning the gap. Germline loops: CDR1 KGHSH, CDR2 LQKENI. The CDR3 consists of 13 residues. The CDR3 sequence: CASSPGQSYEQYV. The CDR3 region has the DNA TGTGCCAGCTCACCAGGACAGTCCTACGAGCAGTACGTC.

This clone has just one count. J is TRBJ1-1 and V is TRBV7-8; unclear D gene. V was cut by 2 bases and J by 2 bases, with 18 bases left in between. The CDR3 totals 17 residues. Germline loops: CDR1 SGHVS, CDR2 FQNEAQ. The CDR3 sequence: CASSLLAPRGYNTEAFF. DNA for the CDR3: TGTGCCAGCAGCTTATTGGCTCCCCGAGGTTATAACACTGAAGCTTTCTTT. The full variable domain, its missing parts supplied by reference TRBV7-8 and TRBJ1-1, is GAGVSQSPRYKVAKRGQDVALRCDPISGHVSLFWYQQALGQGPEFLTYFQNEAQLDKSGLPSDRFFAERPEGSVSTLKIQRTQQEDSAVYLCASSLLAPRGYNTEAFFGQGTRLTVV.